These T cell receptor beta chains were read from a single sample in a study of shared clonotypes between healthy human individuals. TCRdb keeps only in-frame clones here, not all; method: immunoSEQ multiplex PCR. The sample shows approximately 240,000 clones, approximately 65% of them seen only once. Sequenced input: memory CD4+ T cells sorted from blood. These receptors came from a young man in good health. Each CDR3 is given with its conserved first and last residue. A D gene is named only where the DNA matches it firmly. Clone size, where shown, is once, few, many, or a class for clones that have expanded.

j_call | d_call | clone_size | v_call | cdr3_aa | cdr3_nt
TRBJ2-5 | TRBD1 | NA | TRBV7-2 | CASSFDRAAGRETQYF | TGTGCCAGCAGCTTTGACAGGGCAGCCGGTCGGGAGACCCAGTACTTC
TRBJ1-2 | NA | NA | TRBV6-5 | CASSYDWTNTNYGYTF | TGTGCCAGCAGTTACGATTGGACGAATACTAACTATGGCTACACCTTC
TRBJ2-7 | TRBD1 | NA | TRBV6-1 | CASSEVGRGPEQYF | TGTGCCAGCAGTGAAGTAGGCAGGGGGCCCGAGCAGTACTTC
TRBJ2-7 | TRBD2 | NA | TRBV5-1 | CASSSGEGGYEQYF | TGCGCCAGCAGCTCCGGGGAGGGTGGTTACGAGCAGTACTTC
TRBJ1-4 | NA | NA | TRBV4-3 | CASSLLGEKLFF | TGCGCCAGCAGCCTACTCGGTGAAAAACTGTTTTTT
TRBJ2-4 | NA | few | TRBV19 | CASSIRNPLVTAKNIQYF | TGTGCCAGTAGTATCCGCAACCCATTAGTTACAGCCAAAAACATTCAGTACTTC
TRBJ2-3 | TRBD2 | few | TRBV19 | CASSISIGTSGNSTDTQYF | TGTGCCAGTAGTATTTCTATTGGTACTAGCGGTAATAGCACAGATACGCAGTATTTT
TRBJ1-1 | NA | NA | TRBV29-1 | CSVAGKMGATEAFF | TGCAGCGTTGCCGGTAAAATGGGGGCCACTGAAGCTTTCTTT
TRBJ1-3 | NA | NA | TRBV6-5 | CAAQADGNSGNTIYF | TGTGCCGCCCAGGCGGACGGGAACTCTGGAAACACCATATATTTT
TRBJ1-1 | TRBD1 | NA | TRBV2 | CASSGDSRTEAFF | TGTGCCAGCAGCGGGGACAGTCGGACTGAAGCTTTCTTT
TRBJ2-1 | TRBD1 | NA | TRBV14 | CASSQASGTVHRNEQFF | TGTGCCAGCAGCCAAGCATCCGGGACAGTGCATCGAAATGAGCAGTTCTTC
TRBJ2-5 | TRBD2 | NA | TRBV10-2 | CASAPTSEEETQYF | TGCGCCAGCGCTCCGACTAGCGAGGAAGAGACCCAGTACTTC
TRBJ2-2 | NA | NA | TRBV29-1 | CSVEEWSPGELFF | TGCAGCGTTGAAGAATGGTCCCCCGGGGAGCTGTTTTTT
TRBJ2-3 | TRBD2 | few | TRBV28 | CASGLAGGPLDTQYF | TGTGCCAGCGGACTAGCGGGAGGGCCCTTAGATACGCAGTATTTT
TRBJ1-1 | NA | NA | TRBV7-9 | CASSLIPGRNTEAFF | TGTGCCAGCAGCTTAATCCCCGGGAGGAACACTGAAGCTTTCTTT
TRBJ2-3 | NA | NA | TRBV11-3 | CASSLDRRGDTQYF | TGTGCCAGCAGCTTAGATCGACGGGGGGATACGCAGTATTTT
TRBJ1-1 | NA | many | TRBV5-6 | CASSLVFTEAFF | TGTGCCAGCAGCTTGGTTTTCACTGAAGCTTTCTTT
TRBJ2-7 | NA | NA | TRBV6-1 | CASRRDILTYEQYF | TGTGCCAGCAGACGGGACATTCTAACCTACGAGCAGTACTTC
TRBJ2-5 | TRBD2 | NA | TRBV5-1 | CASSHGLAGAVKETQYF | TGCGCCAGCAGCCACGGACTAGCGGGAGCAGTAAAAGAGACCCAGTACTTC
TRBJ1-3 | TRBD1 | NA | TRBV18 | CASSPAGQGAGNTIYF | TGTGCCAGCTCACCGGCGGGACAGGGGGCAGGAAACACCATATATTTT
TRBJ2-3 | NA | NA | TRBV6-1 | CASSAENLGDDTQYF | TGTGCCAGCAGTGCGGAAAACCTCGGCGATGATACGCAGTATTTT
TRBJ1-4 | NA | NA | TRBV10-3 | CASGGYEDEKLFF | TGTGCCAGCGGGGGTTACGAGGACGAAAAACTGTTTTTT
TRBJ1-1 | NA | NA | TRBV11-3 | CASTPPRNTEAFF | TGTGCCAGCACCCCTCCTCGAAACACTGAAGCTTTCTTT
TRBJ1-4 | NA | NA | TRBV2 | CASSEGTANEKLFF | TGTGCCAGCAGTGAAGGGACAGCTAATGAAAAACTGTTTTTT
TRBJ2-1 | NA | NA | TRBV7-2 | CASSVSLPGTGGEQFF | TGTGCCAGCAGCGTATCCCTTCCGGGAACTGGGGGTGAGCAGTTCTTC
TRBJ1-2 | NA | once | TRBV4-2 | CASSQESQRTDGYTF | TGTGCCAGCAGCCAAGAAAGCCAGCGGACGGATGGCTACACCTTC
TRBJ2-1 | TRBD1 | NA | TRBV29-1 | CSVAGQVNEQFF | TGCAGCGTCGCGGGACAGGTAAATGAGCAGTTCTTC
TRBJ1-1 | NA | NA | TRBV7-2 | CASSFTTVMNTEAFF | TGTGCCAGCAGCTTTACGACGGTGATGAACACTGAAGCTTTCTTT
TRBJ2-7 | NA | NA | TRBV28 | CASSLVGPYEQYF | TGTGCCAGCAGTTTGGTCGGCCCCTACGAGCAGTACTTC
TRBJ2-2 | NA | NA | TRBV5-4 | CASSLASRADTGELFF | TGTGCCAGCAGCTTGGCCAGCAGGGCGGACACCGGGGAGCTGTTTTTT
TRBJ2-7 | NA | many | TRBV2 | CASRVQGNEQYF | TGTGCCAGCAGGGTACAGGGAAACGAGCAGTACTTC
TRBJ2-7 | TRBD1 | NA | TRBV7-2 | CASSSRQGPSEQYF | TGTGCCAGCAGCTCCCGACAGGGGCCTAGCGAGCAGTACTTC
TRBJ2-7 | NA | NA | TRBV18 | CASSPQTIYEQYF | TGTGCCAGCTCACCCCAGACTATCTACGAGCAGTACTTC
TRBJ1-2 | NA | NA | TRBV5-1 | CASSPRGTRNYGYTF | TGCGCCAGCAGCCCGCGCGGGACCAGGAACTATGGCTACACCTTC
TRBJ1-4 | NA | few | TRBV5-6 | CASSLASQLGGNEKLFF | TGTGCCAGCAGCTTGGCAAGCCAACTGGGAGGTAACGAAAAACTGTTTTTT
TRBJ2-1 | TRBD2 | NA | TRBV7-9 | CASSRTSGNYNEQFF | TGTGCCAGCAGCCGGACTAGCGGAAATTACAATGAGCAGTTCTTC
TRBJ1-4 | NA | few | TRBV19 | CASRQVLNEKLFF | TGTGCCAGCCGACAGGTTTTGAATGAAAAACTGTTTTTT
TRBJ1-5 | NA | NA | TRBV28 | CASSGVMSGPNQPQHF | TGTGCCAGCTCTGGGGTCATGTCAGGCCCCAATCAGCCCCAGCATTTT
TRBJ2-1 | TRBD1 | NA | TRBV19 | CASSPDRSSYNEQFF | TGTGCCAGTAGTCCGGACAGGAGCTCCTACAATGAGCAGTTCTTC
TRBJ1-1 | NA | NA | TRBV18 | CASSPDPLLSRGAFF | TGTGCCAGCTCACCGGACCCTCTTTTATCGCGAGGGGCTTTCTTT
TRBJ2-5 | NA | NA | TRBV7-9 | CASSHDRTAQETQYF | TGTGCCAGCAGCCACGACAGGACAGCGCAAGAGACCCAGTACTTC